These 10 T cell receptor beta chains share one sample of origin, sequenced in a study of Ad26.COV2.S vaccination and SARS-CoV-2 variants. Sequenced by immunoSEQ multiplex PCR; TCRdb stores in-frame clones only, minus some. The sample lists 350,000 to 500,000 clones, roughly 89% occurring once. Noted treatment: roughly 18 received Ad26.COV2.S at low or high dose, single or two shots; about 5 received placebo; per-sample allocation not given. Day 63 after the first injection of vaccine or placebo was the sampling time. Here the sequenced sample was peripheral blood, taken in a trial of Ad26.COV2.S vaccine versus placebo. The receptors were gathered from a person between 18 and 65 years old who received the Ad26.COV2.S COVID-19 vaccine or a placebo.

The CDR3 protein is CASSPTSNNSPLHF. Here the CDR3 DNA reads TGTGCCAGCTCACCGACATCTAATAATTCACCCCTCCACTTT. This sequence joins TRBV18 and TRBJ1-6; D is ambiguous. Trimming cost V 3 bases and J 5 bases, with 8 bases left between them. This CDR3 is built from 14 residues. Germline CDR1 is KGHSH and CDR2 is LQKENI.

The chain carries TRBV19 and TRBJ2-1, with D uncertain. Germline V lookup: CDR1 LNHDA, CDR2 SQIVND (reference sequence). Trimming removed 1 base from V and 8 bases from J, with 9 bases in between. The CDR3 loop spans 13 amino acids. CDR3 residues: CASSIAMLDEQFF. The CDR3 DNA reads as TGTGCCAGTAGTATAGCAATGCTGGATGAGCAGTTCTTC.

The chain employs TRBV18 and TRBJ2-2; possibly TRBD2 for D (5 bases). V lost 1 base to trimming and J lost 2 bases, with 8 bases between them. Germline CDR1 KGHSH, CDR2 LQKENI. The CDR3 totals 15 residues. In DNA, the CDR3 is TGTGCCAGCTCACCACAACGGACTAACACCGGGGAGCTGTTTTTT. Its translation is CASSPQRTNTGELFF.

This clone was recorded a few times. Other DNA sequences of this sample code for an identical CDR3. V usage is TRBV5-1 and J usage is TRBJ1-5; unclear D gene. This CDR3 is built from 13 residues. CDR1 is SGHRS, CDR2 YFSETQ, per germline. V was pared by 0 bases and J by 7 bases, with 8 bases between. This CDR3 is CASSLVGNQPQHF. CDR3 DNA: TGCGCCAGCAGCTTGGTAGGGAACCAGCCCCAGCATTTT.

V usage is TRBV5-5 and J usage is TRBJ2-7; 7 bases are shared with TRBD1. Germline-derived CDR1 and CDR2 are SGHKS and YYEKEE (reference sequence). Trimming took 4 bases from V and 2 from J; bases not matched to a gene: 6. This CDR3 spans 14 amino acids. For the CDR3, the DNA is TGTGCCAGCAGCATCCGGGACAGAGCCTACGAGCAGTACTTC. It specifies CASSIRDRAYEQYF.

The chain joins TRBV24-1 to TRBJ2-3; 7 positions agree with TRBD1. With V trimmed by 4 bases and J by 1 base, 7 bases remained unmatched. This CDR3 is built from 16 residues. The germline V gene has CDR1 KGHDR and CDR2 SFDVKD. The CDR3 DNA reads as TGTGCCACCAGTGACACGACAGGGTACCGCACAGATACGCAGTATTTT. It encodes CATSDTTGYRTDTQYF.

This clone has a single count. The V call is TRBV11-2, the J call TRBJ1-6; D is uncertain. Germline V CDR1 and CDR2: SGHAT, FQNNGV. The CDR3 has 14 amino acids. Trimming cost V 1 base and J 8 bases, with 9 bases left between them. In DNA form, the CDR3 reads TGTGCCAGCAGCTTAGCCGGGCAGGATTCACCCCTCCACTTT. This translates into CASSLAGQDSPLHF.

The chain uses TRBV24-1 and TRBJ1-1; the D is unclear. V was clipped by 8 bases and J by 2 bases, with 8 bases between them. Germline V gene lookup returns CDR1 KGHDR and CDR2 SFDVKD. The CDR3 totals 12 residues. The CDR3 nucleotides read TGTGCCACCAAGGCGAGTAACACTGAAGCTTTCTTT. Amino acids: CATKASNTEAFF.

The rearrangement joins TRBV19 to TRBJ1-2; D may be TRBD1 (5 bases). V lost 3 bases to trimming and J lost 6 bases, with 20 bases between them. CDR3 size: 16 residues. CDR1 LNHDA and CDR2 SQIVND come from the germline V gene (reference sequence). The CDR3 reads CASSIGRGEWFDGYTF. The CDR3 coding sequence is TGTGCCAGTAGTATTGGTCGGGGGGAATGGTTTGATGGCTACACCTTC.

V is TRBV4-3 and J is TRBJ1-2, with 7 nucleotides matching TRBD1. Germline V gives CDR1 LGHNA, CDR2 YSLEER. The J segment lost 4 bases and the V segment lost 3 bases, leaving 8 bases of the junction unmatched. The CDR3 has 15 amino acids. The CDR3 is CASSQAGTDPYGYTF. CDR3 in DNA: TGCGCCAGCAGCCAGGCCGGGACAGACCCCTATGGCTACACCTTC.